This T cell receptor beta chain was identified in a study of blood T cell repertoires in COVID-19. Whole-study context: Acute and convalescent COVID-19 specimens originated in the United States, Italy and Spain. PBMCs, B-cell-depleted T cells, or T cells provided the cDNA or gDNA that made up the material.

From germline, CDR1 is SEHNR and CDR2 FQNEAQ (reference sequence). This CDR3 comprises 16 residues. Trimming cost V 3 bases and J 1 base, with 14 bases left between them. TCRdb's table, derived via immunoSEQ multiplex PCR, lists solely in-frame clones and lacks some. The table records over 200,000 clones, approximately 84% of them present only once. V and J are TRBV7-9 and TRBJ2-3; D is perhaps TRBD2 (6 bases). Sequencing input: peripheral blood. The TCR sequence derives from a woman aged 50 to 60 with active or convalescent COVID-19. The CDR3 coding sequence is TGTGCCAGCAGCTTCCTTACTAGCAGACGCACAGATACGCAGTATTTT. Its protein is CASSFLTSRRTDTQYF.